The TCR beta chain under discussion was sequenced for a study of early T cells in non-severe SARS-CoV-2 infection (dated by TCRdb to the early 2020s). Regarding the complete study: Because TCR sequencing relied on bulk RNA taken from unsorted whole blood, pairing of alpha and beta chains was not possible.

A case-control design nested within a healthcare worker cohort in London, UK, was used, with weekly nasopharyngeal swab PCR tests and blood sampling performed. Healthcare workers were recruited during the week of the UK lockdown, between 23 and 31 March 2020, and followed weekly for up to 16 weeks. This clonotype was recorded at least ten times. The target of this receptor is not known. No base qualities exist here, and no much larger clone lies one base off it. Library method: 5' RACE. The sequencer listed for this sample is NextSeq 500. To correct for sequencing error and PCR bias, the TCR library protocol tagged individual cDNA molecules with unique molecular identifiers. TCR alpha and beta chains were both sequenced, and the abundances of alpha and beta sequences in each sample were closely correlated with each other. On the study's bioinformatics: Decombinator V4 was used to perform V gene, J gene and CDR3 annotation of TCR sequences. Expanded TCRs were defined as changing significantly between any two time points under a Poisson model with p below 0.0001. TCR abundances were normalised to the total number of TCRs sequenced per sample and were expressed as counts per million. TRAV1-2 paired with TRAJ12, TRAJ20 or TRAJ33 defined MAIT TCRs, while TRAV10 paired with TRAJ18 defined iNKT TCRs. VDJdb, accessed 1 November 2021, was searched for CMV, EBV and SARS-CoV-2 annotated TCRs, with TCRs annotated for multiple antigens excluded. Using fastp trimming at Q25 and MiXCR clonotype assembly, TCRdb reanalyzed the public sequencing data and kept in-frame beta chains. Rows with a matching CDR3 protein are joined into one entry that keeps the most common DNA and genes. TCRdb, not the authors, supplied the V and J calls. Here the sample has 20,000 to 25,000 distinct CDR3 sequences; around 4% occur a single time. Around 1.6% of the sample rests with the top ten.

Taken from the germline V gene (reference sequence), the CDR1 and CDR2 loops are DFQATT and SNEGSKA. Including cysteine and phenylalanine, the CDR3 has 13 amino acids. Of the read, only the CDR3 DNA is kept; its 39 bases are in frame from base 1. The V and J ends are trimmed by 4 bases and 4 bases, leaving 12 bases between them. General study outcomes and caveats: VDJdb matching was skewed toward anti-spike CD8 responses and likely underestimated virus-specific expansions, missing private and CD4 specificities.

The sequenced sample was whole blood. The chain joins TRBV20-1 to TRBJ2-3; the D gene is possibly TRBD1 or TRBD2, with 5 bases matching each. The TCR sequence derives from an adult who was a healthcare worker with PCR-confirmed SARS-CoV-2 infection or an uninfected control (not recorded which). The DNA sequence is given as TGCAGTGCTATTGGGACGGTCCCAGATACGCAGTATTTT. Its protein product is CSAIGTVPDTQYF.